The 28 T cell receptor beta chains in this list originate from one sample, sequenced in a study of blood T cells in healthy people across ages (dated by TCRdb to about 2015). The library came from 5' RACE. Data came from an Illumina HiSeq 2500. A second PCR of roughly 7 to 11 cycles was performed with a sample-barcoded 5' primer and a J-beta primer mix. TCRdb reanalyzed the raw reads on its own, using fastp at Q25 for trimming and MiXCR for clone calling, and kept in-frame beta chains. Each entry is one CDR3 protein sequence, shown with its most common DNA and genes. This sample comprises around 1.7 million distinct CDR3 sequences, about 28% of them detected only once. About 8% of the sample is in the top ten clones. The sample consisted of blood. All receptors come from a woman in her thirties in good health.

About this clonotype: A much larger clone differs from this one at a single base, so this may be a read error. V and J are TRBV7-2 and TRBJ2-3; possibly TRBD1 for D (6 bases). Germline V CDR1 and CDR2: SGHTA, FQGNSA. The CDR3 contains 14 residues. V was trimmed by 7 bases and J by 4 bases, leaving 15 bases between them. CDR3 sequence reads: CASNFGTQSDTQYF. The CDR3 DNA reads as TGTGCCAGCAACTTCGGGACACAGTCAGATACGCAGTATTTT.

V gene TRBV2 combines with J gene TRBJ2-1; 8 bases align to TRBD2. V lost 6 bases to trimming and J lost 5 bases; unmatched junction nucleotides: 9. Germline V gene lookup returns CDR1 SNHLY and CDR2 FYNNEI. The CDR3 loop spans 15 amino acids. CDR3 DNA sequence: TGTGCCAGCAGATCGGATAGCGGGACTAACAATGAGCAGTTCTTC. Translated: CASRSDSGTNNEQFF.

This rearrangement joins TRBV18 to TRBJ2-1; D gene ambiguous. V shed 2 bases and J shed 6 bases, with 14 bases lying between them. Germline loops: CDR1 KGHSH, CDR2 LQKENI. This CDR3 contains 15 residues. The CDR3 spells CASSPVQQVPNEQFF. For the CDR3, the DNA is TGTGCCAGCTCACCAGTGCAGCAGGTGCCCAATGAGCAGTTCTTC.

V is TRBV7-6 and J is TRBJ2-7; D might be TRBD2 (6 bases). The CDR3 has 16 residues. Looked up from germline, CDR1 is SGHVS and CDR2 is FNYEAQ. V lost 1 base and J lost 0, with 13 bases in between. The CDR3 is CASSLGVGGASYEQYF. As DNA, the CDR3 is TGTGCCAGCAGCTTAGGCGTGGGCGGGGCCTCCTACGAGCAGTACTTC.

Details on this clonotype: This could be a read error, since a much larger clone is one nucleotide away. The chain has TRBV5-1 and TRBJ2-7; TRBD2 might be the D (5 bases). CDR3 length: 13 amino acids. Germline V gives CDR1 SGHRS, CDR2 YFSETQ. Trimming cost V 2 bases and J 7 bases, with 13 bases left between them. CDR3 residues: CASSLGRENEQYF. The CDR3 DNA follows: TGCGCCAGCAGCTTAGGACGGGAAAATGAGCAGTACTTC.

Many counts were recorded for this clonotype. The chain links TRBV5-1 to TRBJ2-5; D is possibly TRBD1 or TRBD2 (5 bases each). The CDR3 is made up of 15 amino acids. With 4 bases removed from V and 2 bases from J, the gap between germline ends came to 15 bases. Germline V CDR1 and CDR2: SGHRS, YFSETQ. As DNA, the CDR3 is TGCGCCAGCAGCCCCAACGAGGGGCTGCAAGAGACCCAGTACTTC. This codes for CASSPNEGLQETQYF.

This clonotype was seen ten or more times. The CDR3 protein is CASSSPIGQGLTGANVLTF. In DNA, the CDR3 is TGCGCCAGCAGCTCCCCCATTGGACAGGGACTTACTGGGGCCAACGTCCTGACTTTC. This chain joins TRBV5-1 and TRBJ2-6; 8 nucleotides align to TRBD1. This CDR3 comprises 19 residues. Unmatched junction bases numbered 13, after V lost 3 bases and J lost 2 bases. Looked up from germline, CDR1 is SGHRS and CDR2 is YFSETQ.

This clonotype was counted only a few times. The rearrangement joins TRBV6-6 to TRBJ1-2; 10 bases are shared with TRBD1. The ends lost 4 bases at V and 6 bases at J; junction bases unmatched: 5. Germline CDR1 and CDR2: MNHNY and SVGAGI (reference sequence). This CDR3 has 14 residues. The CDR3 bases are TGTGCCAGCAGTTCCCCAGACAGGGGGCATGGCTACACCTTC. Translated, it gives CASSSPDRGHGYTF.

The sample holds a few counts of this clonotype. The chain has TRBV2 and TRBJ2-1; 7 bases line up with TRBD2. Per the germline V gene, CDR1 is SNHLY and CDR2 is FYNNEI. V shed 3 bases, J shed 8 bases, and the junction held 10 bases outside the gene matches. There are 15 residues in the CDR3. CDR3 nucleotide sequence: TGTGCCAGCAGTGAGGAGGGGCGGGGGTCGGATGAGCAGTTCTTC. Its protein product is CASSEEGRGSDEQFF. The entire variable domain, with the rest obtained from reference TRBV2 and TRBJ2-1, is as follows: EPEVTQTPSHQVTQMGQEVILRCVPISNHLYFYWYRQILGQKVEFLVSFYNNEISEKSEIFDDQFSVERPDGSNFTLKIRSTKLEDSAMYFCASSEEGRGSDEQFFGPGTRLTVL.

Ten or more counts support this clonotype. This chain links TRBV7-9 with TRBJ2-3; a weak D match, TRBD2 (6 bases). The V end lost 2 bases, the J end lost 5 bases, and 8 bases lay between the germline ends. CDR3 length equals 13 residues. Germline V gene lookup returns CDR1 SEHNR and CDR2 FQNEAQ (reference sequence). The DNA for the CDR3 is TGTGCCAGCAGCTTATCTAGCGTAGATACGCAGTATTTT. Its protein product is CASSLSSVDTQYF.

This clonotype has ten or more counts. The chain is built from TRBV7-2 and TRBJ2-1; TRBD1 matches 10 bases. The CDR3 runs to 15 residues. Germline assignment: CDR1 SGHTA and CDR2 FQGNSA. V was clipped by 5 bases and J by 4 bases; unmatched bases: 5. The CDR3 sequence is CASSKGQGFYNEQFF. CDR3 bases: TGTGCCAGCAGCAAGGGACAGGGGTTTTACAATGAGCAGTTCTTC. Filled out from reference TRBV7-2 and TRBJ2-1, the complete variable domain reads GAGVSQSPSNKVTEKGKDVELRCDPISGHTALYWYRQSLGQGLEFLIYFQGNSAPDKSGLPSDRFSAERTGGSVSTLTIQRTQQEDSAVYLCASSKGQGFYNEQFFGPGTRLTVL.

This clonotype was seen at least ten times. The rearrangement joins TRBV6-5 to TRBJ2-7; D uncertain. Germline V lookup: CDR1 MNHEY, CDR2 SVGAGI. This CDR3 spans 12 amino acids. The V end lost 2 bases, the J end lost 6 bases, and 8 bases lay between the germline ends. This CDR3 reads CASSYPSGEQYF. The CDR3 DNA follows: TGTGCCAGCAGTTACCCATCTGGCGAGCAGTACTTC.

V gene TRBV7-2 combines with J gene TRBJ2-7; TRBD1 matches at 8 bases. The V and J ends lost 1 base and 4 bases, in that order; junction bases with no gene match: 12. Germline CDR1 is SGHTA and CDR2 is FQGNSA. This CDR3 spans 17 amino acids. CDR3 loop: CASSLDPLTGVGYEQYF. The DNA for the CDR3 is TGTGCCAGCAGCTTAGACCCGCTGACAGGGGTTGGTTACGAGCAGTACTTC.

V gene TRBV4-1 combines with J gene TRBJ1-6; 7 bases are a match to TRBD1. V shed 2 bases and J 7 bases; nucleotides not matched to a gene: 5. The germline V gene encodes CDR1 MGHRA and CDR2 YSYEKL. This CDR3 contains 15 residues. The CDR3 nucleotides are TGCGCCAGCAGCCAACCCGGGACAGTCAATTCACCCCTCCACTTT. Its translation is CASSQPGTVNSPLHF.

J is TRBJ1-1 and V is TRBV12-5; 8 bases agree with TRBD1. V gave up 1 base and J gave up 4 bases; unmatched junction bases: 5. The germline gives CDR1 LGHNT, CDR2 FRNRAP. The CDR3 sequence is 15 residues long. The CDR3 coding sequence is TGTGCTAGTGGTTTGGGCAGACAGGGGATCACTGAAGCTTTCTTT. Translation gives CASGLGRQGITEAFF.

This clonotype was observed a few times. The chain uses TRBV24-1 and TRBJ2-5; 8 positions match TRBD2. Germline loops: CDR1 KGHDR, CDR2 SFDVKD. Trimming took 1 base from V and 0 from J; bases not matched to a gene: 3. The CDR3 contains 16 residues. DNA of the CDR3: TGTGCCACCAGTGATTTAAGGCGGGGGGACCAAGAGACCCAGTACTTC. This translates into CATSDLRRGDQETQYF.

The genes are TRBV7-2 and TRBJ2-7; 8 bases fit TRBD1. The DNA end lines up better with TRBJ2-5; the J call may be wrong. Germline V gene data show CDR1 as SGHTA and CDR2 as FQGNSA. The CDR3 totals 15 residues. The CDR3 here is CASSQRDRPGETQYF. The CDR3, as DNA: TGTGCCAGCAGCCAAAGGGACAGGCCGGGAGAGACCCAGTACTTC.

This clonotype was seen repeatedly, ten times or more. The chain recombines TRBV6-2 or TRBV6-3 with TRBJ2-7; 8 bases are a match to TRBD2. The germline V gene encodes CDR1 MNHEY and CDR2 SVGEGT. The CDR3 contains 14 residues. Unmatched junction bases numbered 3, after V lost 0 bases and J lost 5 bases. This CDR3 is CASSYSLAGHEQYF. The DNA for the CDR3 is TGTGCCAGCAGTTACTCTCTAGCGGGCCACGAGCAGTACTTC.

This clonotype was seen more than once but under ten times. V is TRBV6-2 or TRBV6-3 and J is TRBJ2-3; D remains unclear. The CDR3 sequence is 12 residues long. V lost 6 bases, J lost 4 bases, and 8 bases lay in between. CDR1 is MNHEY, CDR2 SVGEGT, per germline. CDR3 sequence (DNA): TGTGCCAGCAGCGTATTCGCAGATACGCAGTATTTT. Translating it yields CASSVFADTQYF.

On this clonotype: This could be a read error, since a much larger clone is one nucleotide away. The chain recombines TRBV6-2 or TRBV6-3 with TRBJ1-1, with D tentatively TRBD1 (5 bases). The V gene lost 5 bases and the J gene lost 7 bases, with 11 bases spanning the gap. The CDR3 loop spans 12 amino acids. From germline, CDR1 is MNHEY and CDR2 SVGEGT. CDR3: CASSPLGGEAFF. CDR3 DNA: TGTGCCAGCAGTCCCCTCGGGGGTGAAGCTTTCTTT.

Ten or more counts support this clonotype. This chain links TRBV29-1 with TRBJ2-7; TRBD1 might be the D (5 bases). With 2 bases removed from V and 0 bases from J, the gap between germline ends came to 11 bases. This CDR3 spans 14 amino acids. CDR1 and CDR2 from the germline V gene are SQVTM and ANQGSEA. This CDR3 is CSVEKTGNSYEQYF. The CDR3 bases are TGCAGCGTTGAAAAAACAGGTAACTCCTACGAGCAGTACTTC.

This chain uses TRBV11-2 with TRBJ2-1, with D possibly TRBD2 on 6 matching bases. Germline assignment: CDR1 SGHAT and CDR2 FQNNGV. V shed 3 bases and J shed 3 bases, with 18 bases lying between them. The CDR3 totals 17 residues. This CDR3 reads CASSFGEELLFYNEQFF. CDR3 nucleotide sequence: TGTGCCAGCAGCTTTGGGGAGGAGCTTCTTTTCTACAATGAGCAGTTCTTC.

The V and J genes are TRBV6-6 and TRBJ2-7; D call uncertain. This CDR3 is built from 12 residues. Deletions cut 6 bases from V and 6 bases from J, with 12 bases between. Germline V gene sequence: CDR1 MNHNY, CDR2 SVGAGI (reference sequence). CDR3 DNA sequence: TGTGCCAGCAGCCAATGGGCGGCCGAGCAGTACTTC. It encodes CASSQWAAEQYF.

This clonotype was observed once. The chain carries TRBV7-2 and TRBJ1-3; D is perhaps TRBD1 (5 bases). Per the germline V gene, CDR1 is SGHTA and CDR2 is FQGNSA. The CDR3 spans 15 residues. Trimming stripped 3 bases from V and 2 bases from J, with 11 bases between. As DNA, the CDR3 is TGTGCCAGCAGCTTTTGGGGCAGGCCTGGAAACACCATATATTTT. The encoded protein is CASSFWGRPGNTIYF.

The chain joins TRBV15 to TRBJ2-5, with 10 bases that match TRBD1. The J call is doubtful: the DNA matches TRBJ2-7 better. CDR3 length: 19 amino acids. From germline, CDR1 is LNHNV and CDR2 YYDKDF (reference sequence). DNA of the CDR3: TGTGCCACCAGCAGAGTCAGCGACAGGGGGCATTGGGGCAGGAACGAGCAGTACTTC. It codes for CATSRVSDRGHWGRNEQYF.

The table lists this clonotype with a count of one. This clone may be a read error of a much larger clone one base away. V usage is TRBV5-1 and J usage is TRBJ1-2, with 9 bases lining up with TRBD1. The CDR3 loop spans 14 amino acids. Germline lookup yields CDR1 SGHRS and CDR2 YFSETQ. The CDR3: CAGSSSGQGYGYTF. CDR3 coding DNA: TGCGCCGGCAGCAGCTCGGGACAGGGATATGGCTACACCTTC.

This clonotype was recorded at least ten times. The CDR3 nucleotides read TGCAGCGTCCCTTGGGGACAGGGAGGGGATACGCAGTATTTT. Translation gives CSVPWGQGGDTQYF. V is TRBV29-1 and J is TRBJ2-3; TRBD1 matches 9 bases. Germline V CDR1 and CDR2: SQVTM, ANQGSEA. The CDR3 is made up of 14 amino acids. Losses at the gene ends were 6 bases for V and 6 bases for J; bases not matched to a gene: 10.

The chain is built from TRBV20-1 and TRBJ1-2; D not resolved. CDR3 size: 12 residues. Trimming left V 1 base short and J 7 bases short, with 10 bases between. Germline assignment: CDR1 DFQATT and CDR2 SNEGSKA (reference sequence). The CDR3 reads CSARGGEGGYTF. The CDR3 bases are TGCAGTGCTAGAGGTGGCGAGGGTGGCTACACCTTC.